The 14 T cell receptor beta chains reported below all come from one sample, sequenced in a study of cytomegalovirus exposure and HLA in healthy donors. Produced via immunoSEQ multiplex PCR; TCRdb's table is partial and in-frame only. The sample has 130,000 to 150,000 clones; around nine tenths are singletons. Sequencing was carried out using PBMCs. The source is a woman aged 18-29 years in good health and CMV-seropositive.

The genes are TRBV28 and TRBJ1-4; D ambiguous. There are 14 residues in the CDR3. Germline V lookup: CDR1 MDHEN, CDR2 SYDVKM. Between the trimmed V and J ends, which lost 5 bases and 4 bases, there was a span of 11 bases. This chain's CDR3 is CASSTQDFNEKLFF. CDR3 coding DNA: TGTGCCAGCAGTACCCAAGACTTTAATGAAAAACTGTTTTTT.

J is TRBJ2-3 and V is TRBV5-1, with D tentatively TRBD1 (6 bases). V was trimmed by 4 bases and J by 1 base, leaving 7 bases between them. The CDR3 is 13 residues long. From germline, CDR1 is SGHRS and CDR2 YFSETQ. The CDR3 protein is CASSEGGTDTQYF. CDR3 DNA: TGCGCCAGCAGCGAGGGGGGCACAGATACGCAGTATTTT.

The chain carries TRBV18 and TRBJ2-1, with 7 positions matching TRBD1. Per germline, CDR1 KGHSH and CDR2 LQKENI. The CDR3 totals 13 residues. J gave up 5 bases and V 2 bases, and 0 bases lay outside the gene matches. CDR3 loop: CASSPGTDNEQFF. CDR3 in DNA: TGTGCCAGCTCACCAGGGACAGACAATGAGCAGTTCTTC.

J is TRBJ2-3 and V is TRBV4-2; the match to TRBD2 covers 9 bases. The CDR3 length is 20 residues. J lost 0 bases, V lost 1 base, and 14 bases had no gene match. Germline V gives CDR1 LGHNA, CDR2 YNFKEQ. The CDR3 bases are TGTGCCAGCAGCCAAGTCCAGGTAGCGGGAGTGGGGGGGAGCACAGATACGCAGTATTTT. It specifies CASSQVQVAGVGGSTDTQYF.

CDR3 DNA: TGCGCCAGCAGCTTGGCGGGAGAGCAGTTCTTC. Amino acid sequence: CASSLAGEQFF. V is TRBV5-1 and J is TRBJ2-1, with a weak D call TRBD2 (5 bases). The germline CDR1 and CDR2 sequences are SGHRS and YFSETQ. CDR3 length: 11 amino acids. The V and J ends lost 0 bases and 10 bases respectively, with 5 bases between them.

The rearrangement uses TRBV6-4 and TRBJ2-1; 11 bases agree with TRBD2. V was clipped by 4 bases and J by 5 bases; unmatched bases: 4. The CDR3 covers 15 residues. The germline V gene encodes CDR1 MRHNA and CDR2 SNTAGT. In DNA form, the CDR3 reads TGTGCCAGCAGTGGGGGGACTAGCGGAAACAATGAGCAGTTCTTC. Amino acids: CASSGGTSGNNEQFF.

This chain connects TRBV9 to TRBJ2-3; D may be TRBD2 (6 bases). Germline CDR1 SGDLS, CDR2 YYNGEE. Trimming removed 0 bases at V and 8 bases at J, with 13 bases between. This CDR3 contains 14 residues. CDR3 coding DNA: TGTGCCAGCAGCGTAGAGGATTTACTAGCTACGCAGTATTTT. Protein product: CASSVEDLLATQYF.

This sequence joins TRBV7-9 and TRBJ2-7; TRBD2 matches at 7 bases. V lost 3 bases, J lost 2 bases, and 7 bases stayed unmatched. This CDR3 spans 15 amino acids. Germline V lookup: CDR1 SEHNR, CDR2 FQNEAQ (reference sequence). Here the CDR3 reads CASSFGASGAYEQYF. Written as DNA, the CDR3 is TGTGCCAGCAGCTTTGGGGCTAGCGGCGCCTACGAGCAGTACTTC.

V usage is TRBV30 and J usage is TRBJ2-4; TRBD2 matches at 7 bases. Germline V gives CDR1 GTSNPN, CDR2 SVGIG (reference sequence). The CDR3 contains 14 residues. Trimming took 0 bases from V and 7 from J; bases not matched to a gene: 6. In nucleotides, the CDR3 is TGTGCCTGGAGTGTACTCGGGGGGACTAACATTCAGTACTTC. It specifies CAWSVLGGTNIQYF.

This clone has just a few counts. The CDR3 region is CAWSGAGNTIYF. In nucleotides, the CDR3 is TGTGCCTGGAGTGGAGCTGGAAACACCATATATTTT. The genes are TRBV30 and TRBJ1-3; no reliable D call. The CDR3 loop spans 12 amino acids. Germline V gene lookup returns CDR1 GTSNPN and CDR2 SVGIG (reference sequence). V was shortened by 1 base and J by 2 bases, with 3 bases between the two germline ends.

CDR3: CASSPLTSGLEETQYF. The CDR3 DNA follows: TGTGCCAGCAGTCCATTGACTAGCGGGCTCGAAGAGACCCAGTACTTC. The chain couples TRBV27 to TRBJ2-5; 10 bases fit TRBD2. Germline V CDR1 and CDR2: MNHEY, SMNVEV (reference sequence). V dropped 5 bases and J dropped 3; count of bases not matched to a gene: 9. The CDR3 is 16 residues long.

The gene calls are TRBV12-5 and TRBJ2-7; 7 bases line up with TRBD1. V trimming: 6 bases; J trimming: 6 bases; junction bases outside the gene matches: 8. This CDR3 spans 13 amino acids. The germline V gene has CDR1 LGHNT and CDR2 FRNRAP. CDR3 amino acids: CASGADRLFEQYF. The CDR3 DNA reads TGTGCTAGTGGCGCGGACAGGTTGTTCGAGCAGTACTTC.

This chain joins TRBV5-1 and TRBJ2-3; 7 bases line up with TRBD2. The CDR3 loop spans 15 amino acids. Germline CDR1 reads SGHRS; CDR2 reads YFSETQ. Trimming removed 4 bases from V and 4 bases from J; junction bases left unmatched: 9. The CDR3: CASSAGEGPADTQYF. The CDR3 DNA follows: TGCGCCAGCAGCGCGGGAGAGGGCCCGGCAGATACGCAGTATTTT.

This rearrangement joins TRBV30 to TRBJ1-3, with 11 bases that match TRBD1. In germline, CDR1 is GTSNPN, CDR2 SVGIG (reference sequence). The CDR3 length is 16 residues. After removal of 8 bases from V and 0 bases from J, the junction contained 9 bases not matched to a gene. The DNA for the CDR3 is TGTGCCGCTAGGACAGGGGGCGTTCCCTCTGGAAACACCATATATTTT. This translates into CAARTGGVPSGNTIYF.